The 20 T cell receptor beta chains given below trace back to one sample, sequenced in a study of CD8+ T cells in alopecia areata. The treatment: oral pan-JAK inhibitor, 5-10 mg twice daily. Following extraction, RNA underwent reverse transcription to cDNA, which served as the sequencing template. TCRdb's copy holds only in-frame clones and misses some; the assay was immunoSEQ multiplex PCR. The sample lists a few hundred thousand clones, around three fifths occurring once. The sample was CD4+ T cells sorted from blood, taken at week 4, from a patient treated with tofacitinib. Receptors were obtained from a human donor with alopecia areata.

Only one count was recorded for this clone. The chain recombines TRBV30 with TRBJ1-2; D perhaps matches TRBD1 (5 bases). This CDR3 is built from 14 residues. From germline, CDR1 is GTSNPN and CDR2 SVGIG (reference sequence). V was cut by 2 bases and J by 2 bases, with 12 bases left in between. The CDR3 sequence: CAWSRGQANYGYTF. The CDR3 coding sequence is TGTGCCTGGAGTAGGGGCCAGGCCAACTATGGCTACACCTTC.

This clone showed up just a few times. The rearrangement uses TRBV6-4 and TRBJ2-3, with 8 bases lining up with TRBD2. Germline CDR1 MRHNA, CDR2 SNTAGT. Germline trimming cut 0 bases from V and 2 bases from J; bases unmatched to any gene: 1. The CDR3 length is 15 residues. CDR3 amino acids: CASSDSGGATDTQYF. The CDR3 DNA follows: TGTGCCAGCAGTGACTCCGGGGGGGCCACAGATACGCAGTATTTT.

Regarding this clone: This sample also contains other DNA sequences that code for the same CDR3. V is TRBV29-1 and J is TRBJ1-1, with D perhaps TRBD1 (6 bases). CDR3 size: 13 residues. Germline CDR1 SQVTM, CDR2 ANQGSEA. V gave up 4 bases and J gave up 0 bases, with 9 bases separating them. The CDR3 DNA follows: TGCAGCGTTGTCGGACAGCTGAACACTGAAGCTTTCTTT. Amino acid sequence: CSVVGQLNTEAFF.

The chain has TRBV13 and TRBJ2-6; tentatively, D is TRBD1 (5 bases). Per the germline V gene, CDR1 is PRHDT and CDR2 is FYEKMQ (reference sequence). The CDR3 runs 17 residues. V was trimmed by 2 bases and J by 0 bases, leaving 11 bases between them. CDR3 nucleotides: TGTGCCAGCAGCTTACAGGGCCTAAGCTCTGGGGCCAACGTCCTGACTTTC. Translated: CASSLQGLSSGANVLTF.

The chain has TRBV5-4 and TRBJ2-4, with D possibly being TRBD2 (6 bases). From germline, CDR1 is SGHNT and CDR2 YYREEE (reference sequence). The CDR3 is 14 residues long. Trimming took 4 bases from V and 5 from J, leaving 13 bases between them. CDR3 protein: CASSGTGRENIQYF. CDR3 bases: TGTGCCAGCAGCGGAACCGGGAGAGAAAACATTCAGTACTTC.

The chain carries TRBV9 and TRBJ1-1, with no clear D. V was cut by 6 bases and J by 0 bases, with 9 bases left in between. The CDR3 is 13 amino acids. CDR1 is SGDLS and CDR2 is YYNGEE in the germline V gene. The CDR3 loop is CASTPTLNTEAFF. The DNA for the CDR3 is TGTGCCAGCACCCCCACTTTGAACACTGAAGCTTTCTTT.

This chain joins TRBV6-6 and TRBJ2-7; 8 positions agree with TRBD2. Germline loops: CDR1 MNHNY, CDR2 SVGAGI (reference sequence). The J segment lost 4 bases and the V segment lost 2 bases, leaving 4 bases of the junction unmatched. This CDR3 has 14 amino acids. CDR3 coding DNA: TGTGCCAGCAGTTACGGGGCTAGCGGGTACGAGCAGTACTTC. It encodes CASSYGASGYEQYF.

V is TRBV29-1 and J is TRBJ2-6; 9 bases match TRBD1. The CDR3 consists of 16 residues. CDR1 is SQVTM and CDR2 is ANQGSEA in the germline V gene. V shed 3 bases and J 0 bases; nucleotides not matched to a gene: 3. The CDR3 DNA sequence: TGCAGCGTTGATGACAGGGGGAACTCTGGGGCCAACGTCCTGACTTTC. This encodes CSVDDRGNSGANVLTF. The full variable domain, its missing parts supplied by reference TRBV29-1 and TRBJ2-6, is SAVISQKPSRDICQRGTSLTIQCQVDSQVTMMFWYRQQPGQSLTLIATANQGSEATYESGFVIDKFPISRPNLTFSTLTVSNMSPEDSSIYLCSVDDRGNSGANVLTFGAGSRLTVL.

The rearrangement uses TRBV18 and TRBJ1-2; D may be TRBD1 (6 bases). The germline V gene encodes CDR1 KGHSH and CDR2 LQKENI. Trimming left V 6 bases short and J 8 bases short, with 16 bases between. The CDR3 runs to 13 residues. As DNA, the CDR3 is TGTGCCAGCTCCCCGGACAGCGGGGGGGGCTACACCTTC. It yields the protein CASSPDSGGGYTF.

This clone showed up just a few times. CDR3 amino acids: CASSQDLRGLSPLHF. In DNA, the CDR3 is TGCGCCAGCAGCCAAGATCTCCGGGGACTTTCACCCCTCCACTTT. V usage is TRBV4-3 and J usage is TRBJ1-6; possible D gene TRBD1, 5 bases. V dropped 0 bases and J dropped 9 bases, with 12 bases sitting between them. The CDR3 runs to 15 residues. Germline lookup yields CDR1 LGHNA and CDR2 YSLEER.

A remark on this clone: The same CDR3 arises from other DNA sequences in this sample as well. This sequence joins TRBV29-1 and TRBJ2-5, with 7 bases aligning to TRBD1. This CDR3 has 12 residues. Germline assignment: CDR1 SQVTM and CDR2 ANQGSEA. Losses at the gene ends were 7 bases for V and 1 base for J; bases not matched to a gene: 3. This CDR3 is CSGRQGQETQYF. In DNA form, the CDR3 reads TGCAGCGGACGACAGGGCCAAGAGACCCAGTACTTC. Looking up the rest from reference TRBV29-1 and TRBJ2-5 gives the full variable domain: SAVISQKPSRDICQRGTSLTIQCQVDSQVTMMFWYRQQPGQSLTLIATANQGSEATYESGFVIDKFPISRPNLTFSTLTVSNMSPEDSSIYLCSGRQGQETQYFGPGTRLLVL.

There are a few counts of this clone. The CDR3 spells CSVGTGITDTQYF. CDR3 DNA: TGCAGCGTAGGGACAGGTATTACAGATACGCAGTATTTT. The rearrangement joins TRBV29-1 to TRBJ2-3; 8 bases match TRBD1. Germline loops: CDR1 SQVTM, CDR2 ANQGSEA. V trimming: 6 bases; J trimming: 3 bases; junction bases outside the gene matches: 5. The CDR3 totals 13 residues.

This clone was found a few times. The CDR3 DNA reads as TGTGCCAGCAGTGAACAGGGCACAGATACGCAGTATTTT. Translated: CASSEQGTDTQYF. V and J are TRBV2 and TRBJ2-3, with D hard to call. V lost 2 bases and J 1 base, leaving 4 bases between the germline ends. Germline CDR1 reads SNHLY; CDR2 reads FYNNEI. This CDR3 has 13 residues.

The rearrangement uses TRBV29-1 and TRBJ1-1; no clear D gene. V dropped 0 bases and J dropped 6 bases, with 11 bases sitting between them. CDR3 size: 13 residues. Germline CDR1 is SQVTM and CDR2 is ANQGSEA. The CDR3 bases are TGCAGCGTTGAAGATTATAGCCAGGCTGAAGCTTTCTTT. Protein sequence: CSVEDYSQAEAFF.

This rearrangement joins TRBV16 to TRBJ1-2; D is unresolved. This CDR3 region has 12 residues. Germline V lookup: CDR1 KGHSY, CDR2 FQNENV. V was pared by 0 bases and J by 8 bases, with 7 bases between. The CDR3 nucleotides are TGTGCCAGCAGCCAATCCACAGCCGGCTACACCTTC. Translated: CASSQSTAGYTF.

J is TRBJ1-1 and V is TRBV27; D is possibly TRBD1 (6 bases). Germline CDR1 MNHEY, CDR2 SMNVEV (reference sequence). The CDR3 totals 14 residues. Trimming removed 1 base at V and 3 bases at J, with 9 bases between. Here the CDR3 reads CASSLWGGHTEAFF. Here the CDR3 DNA reads TGTGCCAGCAGTTTATGGGGGGGGCACACTGAAGCTTTCTTT.

The chain uses TRBV29-1 and TRBJ2-4; 8 bases match TRBD2. Trimming removed 4 bases from V and 3 bases from J; junction bases left unmatched: 2. The germline V gene encodes CDR1 SQVTM and CDR2 ANQGSEA. The CDR3 covers 13 residues. CDR3 sequence (DNA): TGCAGCGTTGTTGCGGGGGGCAAAAACATTCAGTACTTC. This sequence encodes CSVVAGGKNIQYF.

This clone came up a few times. The V and J genes are TRBV5-1 and TRBJ2-5, with a weak D call TRBD2 (6 bases). CDR3 length: 14 residues. Germline CDR1 is SGHRS and CDR2 is YFSETQ. Trimming pared 3 bases from V and 2 bases from J, leaving 11 bases between. Written as DNA, the CDR3 is TGCGCCAGCAGCTCATGGAGCGGGCAAGAGACCCAGTACTTC. Protein sequence: CASSSWSGQETQYF.

The chain employs TRBV30 and TRBJ2-4, with D unclear. The CDR3 sequence is 13 residues long. The V gene lost 2 bases and the J gene lost 6 bases, with 11 bases spanning the gap. Germline V gives CDR1 GTSNPN, CDR2 SVGIG (reference sequence). The CDR3 sequence: CAWSRQVVNIQYF. The CDR3 nucleotides read TGTGCCTGGAGTCGGCAGGTCGTAAACATTCAGTACTTC.

The genes are TRBV6-6 and TRBJ1-5, with 9 positions matching TRBD1. The CDR3 consists of 14 residues. J gave up 3 bases and V 5 bases, and 2 bases lay outside the gene matches. Per the germline V gene, CDR1 is MNHNY and CDR2 is SVGAGI (reference sequence). The DNA of the CDR3 is TGTGCCAGCAGTCGGACAGGGGACAATCAGCCCCAGCATTTT. This codes for CASSRTGDNQPQHF.